These T cell receptor beta chains were read from a single sample in a study of identical twins. MiXCR, applied by TCRdb to the 5' RACE reads, yields one record per CDR3 protein. The table records hundreds of thousands of distinct CDR3 sequences, around a sixth of them present only once. These data were likewise used in another study, on T cells expressing NK-cell markers.

Input material: PBMCs. The receptors originated from a woman aged 18 to 35 in good health. Each CDR3 is given with its conserved first and last residue. Fields, in order: CDR3 DNA, CDR3 protein, D gene, J gene, clone size, V gene. A D gene is named only where the DNA matches it firmly. Clone sizes are given selectively: once, few, many, or a class where the clone is expanded.

TGTGCCAGCTCACAGACCGGGACTAGCGGAAATGAGCAGTTCTTC,CASSQTGTSGNEQFF,TRBD2,TRBJ2-1,-,TRBV18
TGCAGCGTTCAGCGTGAAGGGAGGTTACGGTCAGCTTTCTTT,CSVQREGRLRSAFF,-,TRBJ1-1,-,TRBV29-1
TGTGCCAGCAGTTTGAACGGTTTGAACACTGAAGCTTTCTTT,CASSLNGLNTEAFF,-,TRBJ1-1,many,TRBV12-3/TRBV12-4
TGCGCCAGCAGCCAAGACCGGGGACGGAATGAAAAACTGTTTTTT,CASSQDRGRNEKLFF,-,TRBJ1-4,few,TRBV4-3
TGTGCCATCAGTGAATCGGACAGGGAGCAGTTCTTC,CAISESDREQFF,TRBD1,TRBJ2-1,-,TRBV10-3
TGCAGTGCTCCCCAGTCGTACAGGGGACCGAACACTGAAGCTTTCTTT,CSAPQSYRGPNTEAFF,TRBD1,TRBJ1-1,-,TRBV20-1
TGTGCCAGCAGTCTCCGGGACTCTCTACTCAGGGAGCAGTTCTTC,CASSLRDSLLREQFF,-,TRBJ2-1,few,TRBV6-1
TGTGCCAGCTCACCATTTCGGGCTAGCGGGAGCTACAATGAGCAGTTCTTC,CASSPFRASGSYNEQFF,TRBD2,TRBJ2-1,-,TRBV18
TGTGCCACCAGCAGGGACAGGGGTTACGAGCAGTACTTC,CATSRDRGYEQYF,TRBD1,TRBJ2-7,many,TRBV15
TGTGCCAGCAGTTCACTCCGAGGGGGGACGATGAACACTGAAGCTTTCTTT,CASSSLRGGTMNTEAFF,-,TRBJ1-1,-,TRBV6-5
TGTGCCAGCAGCGTAGTATGCGGGCAGCCCCAGCATTTT,CASSVVCGQPQHF,-,TRBJ1-5,few,TRBV9
TGTGCCATCAGATCGGACCTGGGTGGCTACACCTTC,CAIRSDLGGYTF,-,TRBJ1-2,-,TRBV10-3
TGCGCCAGCAGCCAAGCTCTTTCTAGCGAGCAGTTCTTC,CASSQALSSEQFF,-,TRBJ2-1,-,TRBV4-1
TGTGCCAGCAGCCTCCAGGGGGGGGCGAATGAGCAGTTCTTC,CASSLQGGANEQFF,-,TRBJ2-1,few,TRBV11-2
TGTGCCAGCAGTTGGTCCACTTACTGGGAGCTGTTTTTT,CASSWSTYWELFF,-,TRBJ2-2,few,TRBV7-9
TGCAGCGTTGAAGATCTTTTCGGGGGGGTCTACAATGAGCAGTTCTTC,CSVEDLFGGVYNEQFF,TRBD2,TRBJ2-1,-,TRBV29-1